Listed here are 2 T cell receptor beta chains from one sample, sequenced in a study of T-cell memory formation after mild COVID-19. TCRdb redid the calling of the 5' RACE reads with MiXCR, one entry per CDR3 protein. This table has roughly 240,000 distinct CDR3 sequences, about 16% appearing once. The sequenced sample consisted of PBMCs or a T cell subset sorted from them (not recorded which). The receptors stem from an adult woman who had mild COVID-19 (a few samples of this study predate the infection). Cell type and time point are not known.

The V gene is TRBV24-1, the J gene TRBJ2-3; D is unclear. Germline V gives CDR1 KGHDR, CDR2 SFDVKD. The CDR3 is 15 residues long. Between the trimmed V and J ends, which lost 1 base and 0 bases, there was a span of 7 bases. The CDR3 loop is CATSDFTVSTDTQYF. As DNA, the CDR3 is TGTGCCACCAGTGATTTCACGGTTAGCACAGATACGCAGTATTTT.

The J gene is TRBJ1-5, the V gene TRBV7-2, with D unclear. This CDR3 contains 14 residues. V was pared by 4 bases and J by 2 bases, with 9 bases between. Germline CDR1 is SGHTA and CDR2 is FQGNSA. The CDR3 here is CASSSTRGNQPQHF. The CDR3 bases are TGTGCCAGCAGCTCCACACGGGGCAATCAGCCCCAGCATTTT.